These 11 T cell receptor beta chains share one sample of origin, sequenced in a study of CD8 T cells in Susac syndrome. The RNA, 0.5 to 1 ug, was put through reverse transcription using random hexamers. From the immunoSEQ multiplex PCR reads, TCRdb called clonotypes with MiXCR, one entry per CDR3 protein. The sample records approximately 100,000 distinct CDR3 sequences, 80% to 95% being singletons. Sequencing used CD4+ T cells from PBMCs. These receptors all come from a human donor in good health.

CDR3 sequence (DNA): TGTGCCAGCAGTTTCTACAGGAATACCTACGAGCAGTACTTC. Translation: CASSFYRNTYEQYF. The chain has TRBV12-3 or TRBV12-4 and TRBJ2-7; the D gene is possibly TRBD1 (5 bases). V was cut by 3 bases and J by 2 bases, with 11 bases left in between. This CDR3 is built from 14 residues.

V usage is TRBV6-2 or TRBV6-3 and J usage is TRBJ2-2; TRBD1 matches at 8 bases. J lost 5 bases, V lost 2 bases, and 4 bases had no gene match. Germline V gives CDR1 MNHEY, CDR2 SVGEGT. The CDR3 spans 15 residues. CDR3 DNA sequence: TGTGCCAGCAGTTACACGACAGGGGTTACCGGGGAGCTGTTTTTT. Its protein product is CASSYTTGVTGELFF.

This rearrangement joins TRBV7-3 to TRBJ2-1; 8 bases fit TRBD2. Per germline, CDR1 SGHTA and CDR2 FQGTGA. V dropped 6 bases and J dropped 0; count of bases not matched to a gene: 7. The CDR3 has 16 amino acids. CDR3 in DNA: TGTGCCAGCAGTTTTAGCGGGACCAGCTCCTACAATGAGCAGTTCTTC. Translation gives CASSFSGTSSYNEQFF.

The gene calls are TRBV7-2 and TRBJ1-4; D may be TRBD1 (6 bases). The germline V gene has CDR1 SGHTA and CDR2 FQGNSA. The CDR3 spans 15 residues. Trimming removed 0 bases at V and 11 bases at J, with 16 bases between. The CDR3, as DNA: TGTGCCAGCAGCTTAGCAGTGACCGAGGGGGGGAAACTGTTTTTT. Translated: CASSLAVTEGGKLFF.

Only one count was recorded for this clonotype. The J gene is TRBJ2-7, the V gene TRBV30; D possibly corresponds to TRBD1 (6 bases). V lost 4 bases, J lost 5 bases, and 18 bases lay in between. CDR3 length equals 14 residues. CDR1 and CDR2 (germline): GTSNPN, SVGIG (reference sequence). The DNA for the CDR3 is TGTGCCTGGATGTTCAGAGGGGGTAACCACGAGCAGTACTTC. It codes for CAWMFRGGNHEQYF.

The genes are TRBV20-1 and TRBJ2-2; D is unclear. CDR3 length: 14 residues. Per germline, CDR1 DFQATT and CDR2 SNEGSKA (reference sequence). The germline V and J ends were trimmed by 4 bases and 2 bases, with 11 bases remaining between them. The CDR3 loop reads CSANPPGNTGELFF. Here the CDR3 DNA reads TGCAGTGCTAATCCTCCAGGAAACACCGGGGAGCTGTTTTTT.

A single count supports this clonotype. V is TRBV6-2 or TRBV6-3 and J is TRBJ2-3; TRBD1 is a possible D gene (5 bases). The CDR3 spans 14 residues. CDR1 and CDR2 (germline): MNHEY, SVGEGT. The ends were cut back, 0 bases at V and 8 bases at J, with 12 bases in the middle. Written as DNA, the CDR3 is TGTGCCAGCAGTTACTCTCGCAGGGAAGGTACGCAGTATTTT. Translation gives CASSYSRREGTQYF.

This clonotype was found once. The chain has TRBV4-3 and TRBJ2-2; D possibly corresponds to TRBD2 (6 bases). Germline CDR1 is LGHNA and CDR2 is YSLEER. Trimming took 3 bases from V and 0 from J, leaving 14 bases between them. The CDR3 has 17 amino acids. This chain's CDR3 is CASSQVPGLANTGELFF. The DNA for the CDR3 is TGCGCCAGCAGCCAGGTACCGGGACTGGCGAACACCGGGGAGCTGTTTTTT.

V usage is TRBV13 and J usage is TRBJ2-7, with D uncertain. Germline lookup yields CDR1 PRHDT and CDR2 FYEKMQ (reference sequence). Trimming stripped 2 bases from V and 0 bases from J, with 17 bases between. CDR3 length equals 17 residues. This CDR3 reads CASSLKSVGLSSYEQYF. The DNA of the CDR3 is TGTGCCAGCAGCTTAAAATCGGTTGGGCTTAGCTCCTACGAGCAGTACTTC. The entire variable domain, with the rest obtained from reference TRBV13 and TRBJ2-7, is as follows: AAGVIQSPRHLIKEKRETATLKCYPIPRHDTVYWYQQGPGQDPQFLISFYEKMQSDKGSIPDRFSAQQFSDYHSELNMSSLELGDSALYFCASSLKSVGLSSYEQYFGPGTRLTVT.

The rearrangement joins TRBV7-2 to TRBJ2-7; the D gene is possibly TRBD1 (6 bases). The CDR3 length is 16 residues. V shed 0 bases and J shed 5 bases, with 17 bases lying between them. Germline V gene sequence: CDR1 SGHTA, CDR2 FQGNSA. The CDR3 reads CASSLAGEQGNNEQYF. The CDR3 nucleotides are TGTGCCAGCAGCTTAGCGGGAGAACAGGGTAACAACGAGCAGTACTTC.

V usage is TRBV20-1 and J usage is TRBJ2-7; D may be TRBD1 (5 bases). The CDR3 loop spans 13 amino acids. Trimming removed 6 bases at V and 2 bases at J, with 14 bases between. Germline lookup yields CDR1 DFQATT and CDR2 SNEGSKA (reference sequence). The CDR3 protein is CSADLTGTYEQYF. The CDR3 bases are TGCAGTGCCGATCTAACAGGCACCTACGAGCAGTACTTC.